Listed below are T cell receptor beta chains from one sample, sequenced in a study of control samples from healthy donors and cancer patients. Sequencing used immunoSEQ multiplex PCR; TCRdb keeps in-frame clones, though not all of them. Of 100,000 to 150,000 clones in the sample, approximately 87% were seen once. Sequencing used blood. The receptors shown here come from a man aged 55 to 70 in good health. Each CDR3 is given with its conserved first and last residue. The D gene is left open where the match is weak. Rows give clone size only sometimes, using once, few, many, or a class for an expanded clone.

V: TRBV27; size: NA; J: TRBJ1-6; D: NA; CDR3: CASRTGVNHNSPLHF; DNA: TGTGCCAGCAGAACGGGAGTAAATCATAATTCACCCCTCCACTTT
V: TRBV18; size: NA; J: TRBJ2-1; D: NA; CDR3: CASSPDTGFEQFF; DNA: TGTGCCAGCTCACCGGATACAGGGTTTGAGCAGTTCTTC
V: TRBV23-1; size: NA; J: TRBJ2-1; D: TRBD2; CDR3: CASTNSGVKTNYPYNEQFF; DNA: TGCGCCAGCACCAATAGCGGGGTCAAGACTAATTACCCGTACAATGAGCAGTTCTTC
V: TRBV28; size: NA; J: TRBJ2-7; D: TRBD1; CDR3: CASSLPTGQGVEQYF; DNA: TGTGCCAGCAGTTTACCCACTGGACAGGGGGTCGAGCAGTACTTC
V: TRBV5-5; size: NA; J: TRBJ1-1; D: NA; CDR3: CASSLSGITEAFF; DNA: TGTGCCAGCAGCTTGAGCGGGATCACTGAAGCTTTCTTT
V: TRBV10-1; size: NA; J: TRBJ1-1; D: NA; CDR3: CASTPPAIQAFF; DNA: TGCGCCAGCACCCCTCCTGCGATCCAAGCTTTCTTT
V: TRBV28; size: NA; J: TRBJ2-7; D: TRBD1; CDR3: CASRSHRGSAYEQYF; DNA: TGTGCCAGCCGCTCTCACAGGGGAAGCGCCTACGAGCAGTACTTC
V: TRBV4-2; size: NA; J: TRBJ2-7; D: NA; CDR3: CASSQDRDGYEQYF; DNA: TGTGCCAGCAGCCAGGACCGGGACGGCTACGAGCAGTACTTC
V: TRBV6-6; size: NA; J: TRBJ2-7; D: TRBD1; CDR3: CASSGHPGTGDYEQYF; DNA: TGTGCCAGCAGCGGTCACCCGGGGACAGGCGACTACGAGCAGTACTTC
V: TRBV6-5; size: NA; J: TRBJ1-2; D: TRBD1; CDR3: CASRRGGGDGYTF; DNA: TGTGCCAGCAGGAGGGGAGGGGGCGACGGCTACACCTTC
V: TRBV9; size: NA; J: TRBJ1-1; D: NA; CDR3: CASSPMGTNTEAFF; DNA: TGTGCCAGCAGCCCTATGGGGACGAACACTGAAGCTTTCTTT
V: TRBV19; size: once; J: TRBJ2-1; D: TRBD2; CDR3: CASSMSGLAGGDNEQFF; DNA: TGTGCCAGTAGTATGTCGGGACTAGCGGGGGGAGACAATGAGCAGTTCTTC
V: TRBV27; size: NA; J: TRBJ2-5; D: NA; CDR3: CASRRGGETQYF; DNA: TGTGCCAGCAGGCGGGGTGGCGAGACCCAGTACTTC
V: TRBV30; size: NA; J: TRBJ1-1; D: NA; CDR3: CAWKFRDIRLNTEAFF; DNA: TGTGCCTGGAAATTCCGGGACATACGATTGAACACTGAAGCTTTCTTT
V: TRBV11-2; size: NA; J: TRBJ2-4; D: NA; CDR3: CASSFWVDTLAKNIQYF; DNA: TGTGCCAGCAGCTTTTGGGTCGACACGCTAGCCAAAAACATTCAGTACTTC
V: TRBV6-5; size: NA; J: TRBJ2-2; D: TRBD2; CDR3: CASNPWGGAGELFF; DNA: TGTGCCAGCAACCCCTGGGGGGGAGCCGGGGAGCTGTTTTTT
V: TRBV10-3; size: NA; J: TRBJ2-7; D: NA; CDR3: CAISDYGPVYEQYF; DNA: TGTGCCATCAGTGACTATGGACCGGTCTACGAGCAGTACTTC
V: TRBV19; size: NA; J: TRBJ1-5; D: TRBD1; CDR3: CASSTPGGAGQPQHF; DNA: TGTGCCAGTAGTACGCCAGGGGGCGCCGGTCAGCCCCAGCATTTT
V: TRBV12-3/TRBV12-4; size: NA; J: TRBJ1-2; D: NA; CDR3: CASSSTRRGATF; DNA: TGTGCCAGCAGTTCAACTCGGAGAGGAGCCACCTTC
V: TRBV27; size: NA; J: TRBJ1-2; D: TRBD1; CDR3: CASSWGQSNYGYTF; DNA: TGTGCCAGCAGTTGGGGACAGTCTAACTATGGCTACACCTTC
V: TRBV12-3/TRBV12-4; size: NA; J: TRBJ1-2; D: NA; CDR3: CASSRNYGYTF; DNA: TGTGCCAGCAGCCGAAACTATGGCTACACCTTC
V: TRBV5-1; size: NA; J: TRBJ2-3; D: TRBD2; CDR3: CASSLTGGRADTQYF; DNA: TGCGCCAGCAGCTTGACCGGGGGGAGGGCAGATACGCAGTATTTT
V: TRBV5-1; size: NA; J: TRBJ1-6; D: TRBD1; CDR3: CASSWGQFNSPLHF; DNA: TGCGCCAGCAGCTGGGGACAGTTTAATTCACCCCTCCACTTT
V: TRBV3-1/TRBV3-2; size: NA; J: TRBJ1-2; D: NA; CDR3: CASSQGTASNYGYTF; DNA: TGTGCCAGCAGCCAGGGAACAGCCAGCAACTATGGCTACACCTTC
V: TRBV28; size: NA; J: TRBJ1-5; D: NA; CDR3: CASVTGLSNQPQHF; DNA: TGTGCCAGCGTTACAGGGCTTAGCAATCAGCCCCAGCATTTT
V: TRBV24-1; size: few; J: TRBJ1-3; D: NA; CDR3: CATSPGNTIYF; DNA: TGTGCCACCTCTCCCGGAAACACCATATATTTT
V: TRBV5-5; size: once; J: TRBJ1-1; D: NA; CDR3: CASSLSPDTEAFF; DNA: TGTGCCAGCAGCTTGTCGCCAGACACTGAAGCTTTCTTT
V: TRBV11-1; size: once; J: TRBJ2-2; D: NA; CDR3: CASSLGGDPGELFF; DNA: TGTGCCAGCAGCTTAGGGGGGGACCCCGGGGAGCTGTTTTTT
V: TRBV30; size: NA; J: TRBJ1-3; D: NA; CDR3: CAWSVQGSGNTIYF; DNA: TGTGCCTGGAGTGTACAGGGCTCTGGAAACACCATATATTTT
V: TRBV28; size: NA; J: TRBJ2-7; D: NA; CDR3: CASSSSREYSYEQYF; DNA: TGTGCCAGCAGCTCATCCAGGGAATACTCCTACGAGCAGTACTTC
V: TRBV4-1; size: NA; J: TRBJ1-5; D: NA; CDR3: CASSQDRTDDSNQPQHF; DNA: TGCGCCAGCAGCCAAGATAGGACAGATGATAGCAATCAGCCCCAGCATTTT
V: TRBV9; size: NA; J: TRBJ1-1; D: NA; CDR3: CASSVVMNTEAFF; DNA: TGTGCCAGCAGCGTAGTGATGAACACTGAAGCTTTCTTT
V: TRBV7-3; size: NA; J: TRBJ2-3; D: TRBD2; CDR3: CASSPGLAGGAQYF; DNA: TGTGCCAGCAGCCCGGGACTAGCGGGGGGAGCGCAGTATTTT
V: TRBV5-1; size: NA; J: TRBJ1-1; D: TRBD1; CDR3: CASSGTGGRNTEAFF; DNA: TGCGCCAGCAGCGGGACAGGGGGGAGGAACACTGAAGCTTTCTTT
V: TRBV27; size: NA; J: TRBJ1-2; D: NA; CDR3: CASREQGRLYYGYTF; DNA: TGTGCCAGCAGGGAACAGGGTCGCCTCTACTATGGCTACACCTTC
V: TRBV4-2; size: few; J: TRBJ2-7; D: NA; CDR3: CASSPQGGYEQYF; DNA: TGTGCCAGCAGCCCACAGGGCGGTTACGAGCAGTACTTC
V: TRBV12-3/TRBV12-4; size: NA; J: TRBJ2-2; D: NA; CDR3: CASSLRFTGELFF; DNA: TGTGCCAGCAGTTTGAGGTTCACCGGGGAGCTGTTTTTT
V: TRBV4-1; size: NA; J: TRBJ1-2; D: NA; CDR3: CASSLNGRYGYTF; DNA: TGCGCCAGCAGCCTAAATGGACGGTATGGCTACACCTTC
V: TRBV28; size: NA; J: TRBJ1-1; D: TRBD1; CDR3: CASSPITGGSLAIRAFF; DNA: TGTGCCAGCAGTCCCATTACAGGGGGCTCGCTAGCAATTCGAGCTTTCTTT
V: TRBV10-3; size: NA; J: TRBJ2-3; D: TRBD1; CDR3: CAIRGTVSTDTQYF; DNA: TGTGCCATCAGGGGGACAGTCAGCACAGATACGCAGTATTTT
V: TRBV4-1; size: NA; J: TRBJ2-3; D: NA; CDR3: CASSQEWDTQYF; DNA: TGCGCCAGCAGCCAAGAATGGGATACGCAGTATTTT
V: TRBV11-1; size: NA; J: TRBJ1-1; D: TRBD1; CDR3: CASSKLQGRTEAFF; DNA: TGTGCCAGCAGCAAACTACAGGGGCGGACTGAAGCTTTCTTT
V: TRBV19; size: NA; J: TRBJ1-5; D: TRBD1; CDR3: CASSTTGLLSNQPQHF; DNA: TGTGCCAGTAGTACGACAGGGCTTCTAAGCAATCAGCCCCAGCATTTT
V: TRBV9; size: NA; J: TRBJ2-1; D: NA; CDR3: CASSVYNEQFF; DNA: TGTGCCAGCAGCGTTTACAATGAGCAGTTCTTC
V: TRBV6-2/TRBV6-3; size: NA; J: TRBJ2-1; D: NA; CDR3: CASSYSTLRTARSYNEQFF; DNA: TGTGCCAGCAGTTACTCGACTCTAAGGACCGCCCGCTCCTACAATGAGCAGTTCTTC
V: TRBV30; size: once; J: TRBJ2-3; D: TRBD2; CDR3: CAWSTRFLGLAGDKTDTQYF; DNA: TGTGCCTGGAGTACTCGCTTCTTGGGACTAGCGGGAGATAAAACAGATACGCAGTATTTT
V: TRBV18; size: NA; J: TRBJ1-2; D: NA; CDR3: CASSPGTESRLNYGYTF; DNA: TGTGCCAGCTCCCCCGGGACTGAATCCAGATTAAACTATGGCTACACCTTC
V: TRBV7-9; size: once; J: TRBJ1-1; D: NA; CDR3: CASSSRTDSEAFF; DNA: TGTGCCAGCAGCTCCCGGACAGATTCTGAAGCTTTCTTT
V: TRBV5-6; size: NA; J: TRBJ1-6; D: NA; CDR3: CASSRGSPLHF; DNA: TGTGCCAGCTCGCGAGGTTCACCCCTCCACTTT
V: TRBV28; size: few; J: TRBJ1-4; D: NA; CDR3: CASGEATNEKLFF; DNA: TGTGCCAGCGGGGAGGCAACTAATGAAAAACTGTTTTTT
V: TRBV3-1/TRBV3-2; size: once; J: TRBJ2-7; D: NA; CDR3: CASSRGVEAYEQYF; DNA: TGTGCCAGCAGCCGTGGGGTAGAAGCCTACGAGCAGTACTTC